One TCR beta chain is described in this entry. This clone was observed a few times. What this receptor recognizes is not known. Nothing much larger sits one base from this clone, and base qualities are not available. Taken from the germline V gene, the CDR1 and CDR2 loops are SGHTA and FQGTGA. The CDR3 goes from the cysteine to the phenylalanine over 13 residues. Only the CDR3 DNA stays, 39 bases, in frame from base 1. Trimming accounts for 5 bases at V and 10 bases at J, while the number of junction bases matched to no gene is 8. The data derive from a study of beta chain features in type 1 diabetes (dated by TCRdb to 2016 to 2018). With regard to the full study: Mean age, gender distribution, total cell number and subset yield did not differ between patients and healthy donors. Whereas all 30 or so donors provided naive and central memory subsets, regulatory and stem cell-like memory subsets were isolated from just 8 patients and roughly 8 healthy donors. A total of some 100,000,000 sorted cells were examined across all samples, and a strong correlation was observed between cell number per subset and RNA yield. In the study, TCRB repertoires of sorted circulating CD4+ T cell subsets from recently diagnosed type 1 diabetes patients were compared with those of matched healthy donors. What the authors observed across the whole study: Shorter templates might be favored by PCR, yet because patient and control samples were amplified and corrected together, any such skew would affect both groups equally. At VDJ recombination sites, type 1 diabetes patients had fewer insertions and more deleted nucleotides, which implies abnormalities in thymic rearrangement. Because cDNA was sequenced instead of genomic DNA, activated cells with high expression could be over-represented, although the groups did not differ in activation or CD3 levels. A moderate but significant shortening of TCRB CDR3 length was observed in type 1 diabetes patients in all four CD4+ subsets. Naive, central memory and regulatory TCRB repertoires appeared to be more similar among patients than among healthy donors. Because the HLA sub-analyses included only small numbers of individuals, any influence of HLA type on TCRB rearrangement was left unresolved.

Each donor gave one peripheral blood draw, roughly 120 mL on average, collected into heparinised tubes. A BD FACSAria II and a panel including CD45RO, CCR7, CD25, CD127, CD95 and CD27 were used to sort naive, central memory, regulatory and stem cell-like memory CD4+ T cells. Every sorted population had a purity above 98%. PBMCs were separated immediately by Lymphoprep density gradient centrifugation and were stained directly, without being cultured. So that batch effects would be minimized, each experiment stained and sorted samples in pairs, pairing one healthy donor with one patient. The entire amount of isolated RNA was reverse transcribed using the High Capacity cDNA Reverse Transcription Kit, so the sequenced TCRB transcripts were expressed ones. Deep immunoSEQ sequencing was applied to naive, central memory and regulatory T cell samples, giving an average of roughly 3.5 million total reads per sample. Sorted cells were lysed in RLT buffer and RNA was extracted with DNase-treated RNeasy Micro or Mini kits, depending on cell number. To prevent cross-contamination, each cell subset was processed individually, whereas patient and healthy donor samples were processed jointly. Using the immunoSEQ multiplex PCR, TCRB sequences were amplified from cDNA into 87-bp fragments spanning the CDR3 region. The amplicons were sequenced using the Illumina HiSeq platform. The original pipeline was this. Synthetic template baselines were used to correct PCR bias computationally, reads within Hamming distance 2 were collapsed together, and singletons that could not be merged were discarded. By aligning reads against IMGT, V, D and J genes, CDR3 length, and insertions or deletions at six rearrangement sites were assigned. Within each subset, clonotype counts were normalized to sorted cell number, after which true diversity and Gini coefficients were computed with the tcR R package. The overlap coefficient, calculated on TCRB nucleotide sequences, was used to quantify repertoire sharing. TCRdb provides this immuneACCESS table in a form limited to in-frame rearrangements. Some clones are lacking; in checked studies, under half of them reflect an unresolved V gene, and why the rest are absent is not known. The V and J calls and clone size are taken from that table; D and trimming were inferred from the DNA. This sample is represented by 130,000 to 150,000 clones; more than 10% of them were singletons. About 1.3% of the sample rests with the top ten.

The sequence joins TRBV7-3 to TRBJ2-7, and TRBD2 aligns with 10 junction nucleotides. Sample: central memory CD4+ T cells from blood. The receptor was isolated from a man between 18 and 29 years old with type 1 diabetes. The nucleotides read TGTGCCAGCAGCGGCCCGACTAGCGGGCGCCAGTACTTC. This encodes CASSGPTSGRQYF.